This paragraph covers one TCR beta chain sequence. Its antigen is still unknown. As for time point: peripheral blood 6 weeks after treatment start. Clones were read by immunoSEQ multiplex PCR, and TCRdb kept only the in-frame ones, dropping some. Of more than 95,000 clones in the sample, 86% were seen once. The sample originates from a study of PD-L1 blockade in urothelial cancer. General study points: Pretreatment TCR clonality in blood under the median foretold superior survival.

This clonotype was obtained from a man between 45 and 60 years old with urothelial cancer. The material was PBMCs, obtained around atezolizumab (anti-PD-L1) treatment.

The CDR3 spells CASKTAGYTDTQYF. CDR3 nucleotides: TGTGCCAGTAAAACAGCGGGCTACACAGATACGCAGTATTTT. This chain joins TRBV19 and TRBJ2-3, with D possibly matching TRBD2 (6 bases). V lost 7 bases, J lost 2 bases, and 13 bases lay in between. Germline CDR1 reads LNHDA; CDR2 reads SQIVND (reference sequence). The CDR3 runs 14 residues.